This is a list of T cell receptor beta chains from one sample in a study of blood T cell repertoires in COVID-19. Profiling relied on immunoSEQ multiplex PCR, and the TCRdb table lists in-frame clones only, not all of them. The table shows fewer than 200,000 clones, with approximately 87% occurring only once. Sequenced sample: peripheral blood. All receptors derive from a woman under 30 who had recovered from COVID-19. The CDR3 runs from the conserved cysteine through the conserved F or W. D genes are given only for firm matches. Size values are once, few and many counts, or a class for expanded clones, and some rows have none.

>TRBJ1-2|NA|TRBV7-9|TRBD1
CASSAPGQGGSGYTF
TGTGCCAGCAGCGCCCCGGGACAGGGAGGGTCTGGCTACACCTTC
>TRBJ1-4|NA|TRBV7-2|NA
CASSLPGSGEKLFF
TGTGCCAGCAGCTTACCAGGGTCAGGGGAAAAACTGTTTTTT
>TRBJ1-5|few|TRBV19|NA
CATAFGGGNQPQHF
TGTGCCACCGCCTTCGGAGGGGGCAATCAGCCCCAGCATTTT
>TRBJ1-5|NA|TRBV3-1/TRBV3-2|NA
CASSQDSSQPQHF
TGTGCCAGCAGCCAAGACTCCTCTCAGCCCCAGCATTTT
>TRBJ1-1|NA|TRBV12-3/TRBV12-4|NA
CASSSGNTEAFF
TGTGCCAGCAGTTCGGGTAACACTGAAGCTTTCTTT
>TRBJ2-3|NA|TRBV7-3|TRBD2
CASSLSSAGATDTQYF
TGTGCCAGCAGCTTAAGTTCGGCGGGAGCGACAGATACGCAGTATTTT
>TRBJ1-5|NA|TRBV4-2|NA
CASSQEGEDQPQHF
TGTGCCAGCAGCCAAGAAGGAGAGGATCAGCCCCAGCATTTT
>TRBJ1-1|NA|TRBV12-3/TRBV12-4|TRBD1
CASSPGQGRGAFF
TGTGCCAGCAGTCCTGGACAGGGACGGGGAGCTTTCTTT
>TRBJ1-1|NA|TRBV25-1|TRBD1
CASSLQGAVGEAFF
TGTGCCAGCAGCCTACAGGGGGCCGTTGGTGAAGCTTTCTTT
>TRBJ1-1|NA|TRBV19|NA
CASSIKAERNEAFF
TGTGCCAGTAGTATAAAGGCGGAACGAAATGAAGCTTTCTTT
>TRBJ1-4|few|TRBV19|NA
CASSNEQATNEKLFF
TGTGCCAGTAGTAACGAACAAGCAACTAATGAAAAACTGTTTTTT
>TRBJ2-3|NA|TRBV5-4|TRBD2
CASSFLGLATTDTQYF
TGTGCCAGCAGCTTCCTCGGACTAGCTACCACAGATACGCAGTATTTT
>TRBJ2-7|NA|TRBV5-1|NA
CASSLDMTYEQYF
TGCGCCAGCAGCTTAGACATGACCTACGAGCAGTACTTC
>TRBJ2-5|NA|TRBV29-1|TRBD1
CSVAGPGTGGPQTQYF
TGCAGCGTTGCGGGGCCCGGGACAGGGGGCCCACAGACCCAGTACTTC
>TRBJ1-4|NA|TRBV19|TRBD1
CASSMLAGGTRNEKLFF
TGTGCCAGTAGTATGTTGGCAGGGGGTACGAGGAATGAAAAACTGTTTTTT
>TRBJ1-6|few|TRBV21-1|NA
CASSKRAEGLFSSYNSPLHF
TGTGCCAGCAGCAAACGGGCGGAGGGCTTATTTAGCTCCTATAATTCACCCCTCCACTTT
>TRBJ1-1|few|TRBV3-1/TRBV3-2|NA
CASSPQQGIGAEAFF
TGTGCCAGCAGCCCACAACAGGGTATTGGCGCTGAAGCTTTCTTT
>TRBJ2-2|NA|TRBV30|NA
CAWSYRGGGELFF
TGTGCCTGGAGTTACCGAGGGGGCGGGGAGCTGTTTTTT
>TRBJ1-2|NA|TRBV6-6|TRBD1
CASRSGTEYGYTF
TGTGCCAGCAGGTCCGGGACAGAGTATGGCTACACCTTC
>TRBJ2-3|NA|TRBV7-2|NA
CASSPGGPDTQYF
TGTGCCAGCAGCCCAGGGGGGCCCGATACGCAGTATTTT
>TRBJ2-2|once|TRBV11-2|NA
CASSFVGRVTGELFF
TGTGCCAGCAGCTTTGTTGGGAGAGTCACCGGGGAGCTGTTTTTT
>TRBJ1-6|NA|TRBV5-5|TRBD1
CASSLGWTGDTPLHF
TGTGCCAGCAGCTTGGGCTGGACAGGTGATACACCCCTCCACTTT
>TRBJ1-6|NA|TRBV30|NA
CAWTRQINSPLHF
TGTGCCTGGACGAGACAAATTAATTCACCCCTCCACTTT
>TRBJ1-1|NA|TRBV9|NA
CASSVVHINTEAFF
TGTGCCAGCAGCGTAGTCCACATCAACACTGAAGCTTTCTTT
>TRBJ1-1|NA|TRBV5-1|NA
CASSSERNTEAFF
TGCGCCAGCAGTTCCGAGAGGAACACTGAAGCTTTCTTT
>TRBJ2-3|NA|TRBV9|TRBD2
CASSVGAAGGPGSQYF
TGTGCCAGCAGCGTAGGAGCAGCGGGGGGGCCGGGGTCGCAGTATTTT
>TRBJ2-1|NA|TRBV3-1/TRBV3-2|TRBD2
CASGGAGGPGYNEQFF
TGTGCCAGTGGAGGAGCGGGGGGGCCGGGATACAATGAGCAGTTCTTC
>TRBJ1-1|NA|TRBV5-1|NA
CASSFTGEAFF
TGCGCCAGCAGCTTCACAGGTGAAGCTTTCTTT
>TRBJ2-7|NA|TRBV5-1|TRBD2
CASSPRQGLAGGSYEQYF
TGCGCCAGCAGCCCGAGACAGGGGTTAGCGGGGGGCTCCTACGAGCAGTACTTC
>TRBJ2-5|NA|TRBV18|NA
CASSERSFGETQYF
TGTGCCAGCTCAGAAAGGAGTTTCGGGGAGACCCAGTACTTC
>TRBJ2-7|NA|TRBV29-1|TRBD2
CSVGLAGSYEQYF
TGCAGCGTTGGACTAGCGGGGTCCTACGAGCAGTACTTC
>TRBJ2-2|once|TRBV18|NA
CASSLLRGDTGELFF
TGTGCCAGCTCACTACTCAGGGGCGACACCGGGGAGCTGTTTTTT
>TRBJ2-1|NA|TRBV4-3|NA
CASSPRGAVVQFF
TGCGCCAGCAGTCCCCGGGGGGCCGTGGTGCAGTTCTTC
>TRBJ2-1|NA|TRBV27|TRBD2
CASSLNLAGAPYNEQFF
TGTGCCAGCAGTTTAAATCTAGCGGGAGCCCCCTACAATGAGCAGTTCTTC
>TRBJ2-5|NA|TRBV4-2|TRBD2
CASSQGVGGNLETQYF
TGTGCCAGCAGCCAAGGGGTGGGAGGGAATTTAGAGACCCAGTACTTC
>TRBJ2-3|NA|TRBV6-5|NA
CASSGVPTDTQYF
TGTGCCAGCTCGGGAGTTCCGACAGATACGCAGTATTTT
>TRBJ1-1|NA|TRBV6-1|NA
CASTEARGYTEAFF
TGTGCCAGCACCGAGGCTCGGGGGTACACTGAAGCTTTCTTT
>TRBJ2-3|NA|TRBV24-1|TRBD2
CATSDRPSGSTDTQYF
TGTGCCACCAGTGATCGGCCTAGCGGTAGCACAGATACGCAGTATTTT
>TRBJ2-1|few|TRBV9|NA
CASSKDTQLNEQFF
TGTGCCAGCAGCAAGGACACCCAACTAAATGAGCAGTTCTTC
>TRBJ2-7|NA|TRBV19|NA
CASSIRPSGGEQYF
TGTGCCAGTAGTATACGACCCTCGGGTGGCGAGCAGTACTTC
>TRBJ2-3|NA|TRBV7-2|TRBD2
CASSLVPAGNTDTQYF
TGTGCCAGCAGCTTAGTCCCAGCGGGAAACACAGATACGCAGTATTTT
>TRBJ2-5|NA|TRBV15|TRBD2
CATSRGRGDETQYF
TGTGCCACCAGCAGGGGACGGGGGGATGAGACCCAGTACTTC
>TRBJ2-3|NA|TRBV11-1|TRBD1
CASQDRGLEDTQYF
TGTGCCAGCCAGGACAGGGGGCTTGAAGATACGCAGTATTTT
>TRBJ2-7|NA|TRBV5-1|NA
CASSSGNRVNEQYF
TGCGCCAGCAGCTCCGGGAATAGGGTTAACGAGCAGTACTTC
>TRBJ1-5|NA|TRBV4-3|NA
CASSQNTGGNQPQHF
TGCGCCAGCAGCCAAAACACGGGTGGCAATCAGCCCCAGCATTTT